This T cell receptor (beta chain) derives from a study of CD8 T cells in Susac syndrome. Across the study: When blood was collected, patients with Susac syndrome were therapy-naive, were taking corticosteroids, or were receiving intravenous immunoglobulin alone.

Only one count was recorded for this clonotype. Reverse transcription used about 0.45 to 1 ug RNA and random hexamers. The method of amplification for TCR beta CDR3 was immunoSEQ multiplex PCR, covering 54 Vbeta and 13 Jbeta. Each CDR3 protein is one row after TCRdb ran MiXCR on the immunoSEQ multiplex PCR reads. The repertoire holds about 140,000 distinct CDR3 sequences, with just under 95% as singletons. Through negative isolation, CD4+ and CD8+ T cells were obtained, while TEMRA cells were enriched using FACS. Germline loops: CDR1 MGHRA, CDR2 YSYEKL. The CDR3 extends over 15 amino acids. V was pared by 3 bases and J by 0 bases, with 9 bases between.

This TCR derives from a human donor with Susac syndrome. Sequencing used CD4+ T cells from PBMCs. The chain links TRBV4-1 to TRBJ2-1, with D perhaps TRBD2 (6 bases). The DNA of the CDR3 is TGCGCCAGCAGCCACGGGACTCTCTCCTACAATGAGCAGTTCTTC. As protein: CASSHGTLSYNEQFF.